Below are 20 T cell receptor beta chains sequenced from a single sample in a study of T cells in Graves' hyperthyroidism and ophthalmopathy. Amplification of TCR beta CDR3 regions used RNA as the template. The HTBI set primed first-round TCR CDR3 RT-PCR. TCRdb reanalysed the multiplex PCR reads using MiXCR and keeps one entry per CDR3 protein. The table has about 420,000 distinct CDR3 sequences, about 13% seen once. The sample comprised blood. These receptors came from a woman between 18 and 29 years old with Graves' hyperthyroidism.

The V call is TRBV7-9, the J call TRBJ1-1; D is undetermined. The CDR3 runs to 12 residues. V lost 7 bases, J lost 6 bases, and 12 bases lay in between. Germline CDR1 and CDR2: SEHNR and FQNEAQ (reference sequence). The CDR3 DNA follows: TGTGCCAGCACCCAACGGTCTGCTGAAGCTTTCTTT. Translating gives CASTQRSAEAFF.

This clonotype has ten or more counts. V gene TRBV6-2 or TRBV6-3 combines with J gene TRBJ1-1, with 7 bases lining up with TRBD1. The CDR3 spans 16 residues. Germline CDR1 is MNHEY and CDR2 is SVGEGT. The V segment lost 6 bases and the J segment 1 base; nucleotides outside the gene matches: 11. CDR3 DNA: TGTGCCAGCAGCTTTCTTGAGGGACAGCCGAACACTGAAGCTTTCTTT. Amino acids: CASSFLEGQPNTEAFF.

This clonotype was detected many times. The chain combines TRBV12-3 or TRBV12-4 with TRBJ1-1; D unclear. The CDR3 consists of 17 residues. V dropped 3 bases and J dropped 0 bases, with 17 bases sitting between them. CDR3 sequence: CASSFSTSGPMNTEAFF. The DNA for the CDR3 is TGTGCCAGCAGTTTCTCAACAAGCGGTCCCATGAACACTGAAGCTTTCTTT.

This clonotype was counted ten times or more. The CDR3 region is CASRGPLREQFF. CDR3 bases: TGTGCCAGCAGAGGGCCTCTTAGAGAGCAGTTCTTC. The chain carries TRBV6-1 and TRBJ2-1, with D unclear. Germline values: CDR1 MNHNS, CDR2 SASEGT. V was shortened by 6 bases and J by 10 bases, with 13 bases between the two germline ends. This CDR3 is 12 amino acids long.

This clonotype came up many times. The rearrangement links TRBV2 to TRBJ2-7; TRBD1 might be the D (7 bases). This CDR3 contains 14 residues. Per germline, CDR1 SNHLY and CDR2 FYNNEI. V lost 3 bases and J lost 1, with 10 bases in between. This chain's CDR3 is CASSDQGGSYEQYF. Here the CDR3 DNA reads TGTGCCAGCAGTGACCAGGGGGGTTCCTACGAGCAGTACTTC.

In its sample, this clonotype was seen many times. CDR3 in DNA: TGTGCCAGCAGCGTCCTGCGGTTGTGGGAGCAGTACTTC. It codes for CASSVLRLWEQYF. The V and J genes are TRBV5-6 and TRBJ2-7; D is unclear. The CDR3 is 13 amino acids. Trimming removed 4 bases from V and 7 bases from J, with 15 bases in between. Germline V gives CDR1 SGHDT, CDR2 YYEEEE.

There are many counts of this clonotype. The gene calls are TRBV20-1 and TRBJ2-1; TRBD2 agrees at 11 bases. CDR3 length equals 15 residues. The J segment lost 2 bases and the V segment lost 4 bases, leaving 4 bases of the junction unmatched. Germline-derived CDR1 and CDR2 are DFQATT and SNEGSKA (reference sequence). Here the CDR3 reads CSATQTSGTYNEQFF. CDR3 sequence (DNA): TGCAGTGCTACCCAGACTAGCGGGACCTACAATGAGCAGTTCTTC.

The table lists this clonotype with many counts. V is TRBV12-5 and J is TRBJ2-3, with unresolved D. The V and J ends lost 7 bases and 4 bases respectively, with 12 bases between them. Per germline, CDR1 LGHNT and CDR2 FRNRAP. This CDR3 is built from 13 residues. CDR3 sequence (DNA): TGTGCTAGTGATACCCCCCTCGCAGATACGCAGTATTTT. Translated: CASDTPLADTQYF.

This clonotype was counted at least ten times. The CDR3 loop is CASSPLDQGASDEQYF. In DNA form, the CDR3 reads TGTGCCAGCAGCCCACTGGACCAGGGGGCTAGTGACGAGCAGTACTTC. The chain combines TRBV6-1 with TRBJ2-7, with TRBD1 matching over 8 bases. CDR1 is MNHNS, CDR2 SASEGT, per germline. Unmatched junction bases numbered 15, after V lost 6 bases and J lost 5 bases. This CDR3 region has 16 residues.

This clonotype was seen only a few times. This chain links TRBV9 with TRBJ2-3; D not certain. This CDR3 is built from 15 residues. Germline CDR1 is SGDLS and CDR2 is YYNGEE. V was clipped by 0 bases and J by 2 bases, with 10 bases between them. This CDR3 is CASSVVESYTDTQYF. DNA for the CDR3: TGTGCCAGCAGCGTAGTAGAGTCCTACACAGATACGCAGTATTTT.

This clonotype occurred many times. The chain carries TRBV28 and TRBJ1-1; D is perhaps TRBD1 (5 bases). Germline V gives CDR1 MDHEN, CDR2 SYDVKM. V was cut by 6 bases and J by 3 bases, with 11 bases left in between. This CDR3 region has 13 residues. The CDR3: CASRALRDTEAFF. CDR3 nucleotide sequence: TGTGCCAGCAGGGCCCTCAGGGACACTGAAGCTTTCTTT.

On this clonotype itself: This clone may be a read error of a much larger clone one base away. Without the conserved terminal phenylalanine or tryptophan, this CDR3 likely stems from a read error. This chain uses TRBV10-3 with TRBJ2-5; TRBD1 might be the D (6 bases). CDR1 ENHRY and CDR2 SYGVKD come from the germline V gene. The V end was cut by 2 bases, the J end by 5 bases, with 15 bases between. The CDR3 is 15 residues long. For the CDR3, the DNA is TGTGCCATCAGTGAGCCCTCAATAACAGGGGAGACCCAGTACTCC. This codes for CAISEPSITGETQYS.

This clonotype was observed a handful of times. This chain links TRBV7-2 with TRBJ1-2; TRBD1 agrees at 7 bases. Trimming at V came to 6 bases and at J to 6 bases, leaving 7 bases not matched to a gene. Germline loops: CDR1 SGHTA, CDR2 FQGNSA. This CDR3 is 13 amino acids long. The CDR3 region is CASRQDRWDGYTF. The CDR3 coding sequence is TGTGCCAGCAGACAGGACAGGTGGGATGGCTACACCTTC.

This clonotype has at least ten counts. The rearrangement uses TRBV3-1 and TRBJ1-3; D gene unclear. The CDR3 loop spans 15 amino acids. Germline V gene lookup returns CDR1 LGHDT and CDR2 YNNKEL (reference sequence). V was shortened by 0 bases and J by 4 bases, with 10 bases between the two germline ends. CDR3 nucleotide sequence: TGTGCCAGCAGCCAAGATTTAGGCCACGGAAACACCATATATTTT. Its translation: CASSQDLGHGNTIYF.

This clonotype was seen at least ten times. J is TRBJ2-7 and V is TRBV7-9, with TRBD2 matching 8 bases. The CDR3 has 16 amino acids. Germline V gene data show CDR1 as SEHNR and CDR2 as FQNEAQ (reference sequence). Trimming at V came to 4 bases and at J to 3 bases, leaving 11 bases not matched to a gene. The CDR3 is CASSSNSGSRVYEQYF. The CDR3 region has the DNA TGTGCCAGCAGCTCCAACAGCGGGAGTAGGGTCTACGAGCAGTACTTC.

The chain recombines TRBV20-1 with TRBJ2-1; TRBD1 matches at 12 bases. With V trimmed by 7 bases and J by 8 bases, 6 bases remained unmatched. The CDR3 consists of 13 residues. Per the germline V gene, CDR1 is DFQATT and CDR2 is SNEGSKA (reference sequence). The CDR3 sequence is CSVGTGGFDEQFF. The CDR3 DNA reads as TGCAGTGTTGGGACAGGGGGCTTCGATGAGCAGTTCTTC.

V usage is TRBV9 and J usage is TRBJ2-5; tentatively, D is TRBD2 (6 bases). Trimming took off 0 bases at V and 9 bases at J, with 12 bases between the two ends. The CDR3 is 13 amino acids. Germline V gives CDR1 SGDLS, CDR2 YYNGEE. As DNA, the CDR3 is TGTGCCAGCAGCGTAGATAGCGGCATGGCCCAGTACTTC. Translated: CASSVDSGMAQYF. Full variable domain (outside the CDR3, taken from reference TRBV9 and TRBJ2-5): DSGVTQTPKHLITATGQRVTLRCSPRSGDLSVYWYQQSLDQGLQFLIQYYNGEERAKGNILERFSAQQFPDLHSELNLSSLELGDSALYFCASSVDSGMAQYFGPGTRLLVL.

Ten or more counts support this clonotype. The CDR3 region has the DNA TGTGCCAGCAGCTCCACTGACAGGTTTAGCACAGATACGCAGTATTTT. It yields the protein CASSSTDRFSTDTQYF. The chain carries TRBV7-9 and TRBJ2-3; tentative D call: TRBD1 (6 bases). Germline V gene lookup returns CDR1 SEHNR and CDR2 FQNEAQ (reference sequence). CDR3 size: 16 residues. Trimming shortened V by 4 bases and J by 0 bases, and 14 bases separated the two germline ends.

Many counts were recorded for this clonotype. The CDR3 bases are TGCGCCAGCCACCGGGACTACACTTACAATGAGCAGTTCTTC. It translates to CASHRDYTYNEQFF. The chain joins TRBV5-1 to TRBJ2-1, with 7 positions matching TRBD2. The CDR3 is 14 residues long. The trim removed 7 bases at V and 4 bases at J, leaving 8 bases unmatched. CDR1 is SGHRS, CDR2 YFSETQ, per germline. The full variable domain, completed using reference TRBV5-1 and TRBJ2-1, is KAGVTQTPRYLIKTRGQQVTLSCSPISGHRSVSWYQQTPGQGLQFLFEYFSETQRNKGNFPGRFSGRQFSNSRSEMNVSTLELGDSALYLCASHRDYTYNEQFFGPGTRLTVL.

This rearrangement joins TRBV19 to TRBJ2-7; D is perhaps TRBD2 (7 bases). CDR1 is LNHDA, CDR2 SQIVND, per germline (reference sequence). V was clipped by 3 bases and J by 0 bases, with 12 bases between them. The CDR3 is 15 amino acids. CDR3 loop: CASSIAGASSYEQYF. In DNA form, the CDR3 reads TGTGCCAGTAGTATTGCGGGGGCAAGCTCCTACGAGCAGTACTTC.